This T cell receptor beta chain emerged from a study of blood T cell repertoires in COVID-19. The overall study: Acute-phase and convalescent COVID-19 samples originated in the United States, Italy and Spain. Sources were T cells, B-cell-depleted T cells, or PBMCs; the material itself was cDNA or gDNA.

The authors' processing: By means of reference gene primer amplification, nucleated cell counts were estimated. Method: immunoSEQ multiplex PCR; TCRdb's copy keeps in-frame clones and lacks some. The V and J calls and the clone size are those of that table, but D and trimming were determined from the DNA. The data show 200,000 to 250,000 clones, roughly 84% seen once. Between the trimmed V and J ends, which lost 6 bases and 3 bases, there was a span of 12 bases. The germline CDR1 and CDR2 sequences are MDHEN and SYDVKM. The CDR3 runs 13 residues. Sequenced sample: peripheral blood. The chain joins TRBV28 to TRBJ2-7; no clear D gene. The TCR sequence derives from a woman aged 40 to 50 who had recovered from COVID-19. The CDR3 sequence: CASSPPENYEQYF. The CDR3 nucleotides are TGTGCCAGCAGCCCCCCCGAGAACTACGAGCAGTACTTC.